The clone carrying this T cell receptor (beta chain) was seen more than once but under ten times. TCRdb ran MiXCR on the RT-PCR reads and lists one entry per CDR3 protein. The sample holds more than 850,000 distinct CDR3 sequences; roughly 17% are singletons and the top ten take 5% to 7.5%. Trimming stripped 5 bases from V and 6 bases from J, with 11 bases between. Germline V gene lookup returns CDR1 MNHEY and CDR2 SVGEGT. The CDR3 runs to 12 residues. The data stem from a study of patients and donors after allogeneic stem cell transplantation. This receptor was taken from a human donor who was either an allogeneic HSCT recipient or a stem cell or donor lymphocyte infusion donor (not recorded which). It is not recorded whose cells these are; they may come from a transplant donor. The genes are TRBV6-2 or TRBV6-3 and TRBJ2-7; D might be TRBD2 (6 bases). The sequencing input was blood, either unsorted or a sorted T cell fraction (not recorded which). As DNA, the CDR3 is TGTGCCAGCAGTCCCCGGAGGGGCGAGCAGTACTTC. Translation: CASSPRRGEQYF.